This TCR beta chain stems from a study of vaccination and CD4 T cells after COVID-19 (dated by TCRdb to between 2021 and 2024). For context, the study as a whole: SARS-CoV-2 positivity had been established in the convalescent patients by nasal swab PCR, and mild disease was recorded in several of these patients and severe disease in one. In under twelve COVID-19 convalescent patients and a few infection-naive healthy vaccine recipients, researchers compared the spike-specific CD4+ TCR repertoire from before mRNA vaccination with the repertoire from after. Post-vaccine blood samples were taken a median of approximately 76 days after the second vaccine dose, with a range of about 13 to 250 days. As controls, cultures received a CEFX viral epitope pool (the positive control), an HIV-1 Nef peptide pool (the negative control), or no peptide at all. Participants got two doses of the Pfizer-BioNTech BNT162b2 vaccine (n=8) or two doses of the Moderna mRNA-1273 vaccine (n=2). Overlapping spike peptide pools from SARS-CoV-2 and from the common cold coronaviruses HCoV-NL63, HCoV-OC43 and HCoV-229E were used as culture stimuli. In the convalescent cohort there were six males and four females, among whom were two Hispanic individuals, seven Caucasians, two Asians and one multiracial person. Post-COVID blood samples from convalescent patients were collected a median of 101 days after diagnosis, with a range of 35 to 161 days. The research as a whole found: The study included relatively few convalescent patients and did not analyze early timepoints after natural infection. Of the vaccine-specific clones in convalescent patients, 304 of 307, or nearly all, reacted only to SARS-CoV-2 spike and did not cross-react with common cold coronaviruses. Among convalescent patients, a median roughly 90% of the SARS-CoV-2-reactive clones seen after vaccination appeared only after vaccination, which suggests priming specific to the vaccine. The median count of SARS-CoV-2-reactive clonotypes went up from roughly 21 after infection to more than 30 after vaccination, although the change was not significant.

Library preparation employed PCR. At the Johns Hopkins FTIC core, DNA from the cultured CD4+ T cells underwent TCR sequencing with the Oncomine TCR Beta short-read assay. Genomic DNA was extracted from the cultured CD4+ T cells with the QIAamp micro DNA kit. The Oncomine TCR Beta libraries from cultured CD4+ T cells were pooled using unique dual indexes and then sequenced on an Illumina iSeq 100. The study's own analysis went as follows. Non-productive sequences were removed, and CDR3s not starting with C, not ending with F or W, or shorter than 7 amino acids were discarded. The MANAFEST web application identified antigen-specific clonotypes by comparing peptide-stimulated wells against reference wells and other culture wells. To be called positive, a clone needed an FDR below 0.05, an odds ratio above 5, and a productive frequency above 0.1% in at least two of three replicate wells. A clonotype counted as cross-reactive if it showed significant expansion both in the SARS-CoV-2 spike wells and in at least one common cold coronavirus spike condition. CDR3 homology was assessed with Levenshtein distances (stringdist) and unrooted phylogenetic trees (ape) in R version 3.6.1. TCRdb redid the processing of the public reads, applying fastp at Q25 and MiXCR, and retained in-frame beta chains. Rows are unified per CDR3 protein, each entry keeping the most common DNA and genes. The V and J calls and clone size come from TCRdb's table, not from the authors' own analysis. The sample table holds 20,000 or so distinct CDR3 sequences, of which around 40% were seen once. Over 8% of the sample comes from the top ten.

Concerning this clonotype itself: No antigen is known for it. Base qualities are not provided; no much larger clone lies one nucleotide away.

The meaning of the sample's treatment or condition label: approximately nine-day PBMC culture with coronavirus spike peptide pools or control peptides (ViraFEST assay). The ViraFEST assay was used in the study, in which antigen-specific T cells were expanded with peptide pools and expanded clonotypes were subsequently identified by TCR sequencing. Positive SARS-CoV-2 PCR tests in the convalescent patients dated from March to December 2020, before Alpha, Beta and Delta variants emerged in the United States. Each well held approximately 2 million PBMCs cultured in IMDM containing about 5% human AB serum and roughly 10 IU/ml IL-2, with around 9.7 ug/ml peptide pools added. Half of the culture medium was replaced with fresh IL-2-containing medium on days 3 and 7. After around 10 days of culture, CD4+ T cells were isolated by negative selection using the EasySep CD4+ T cell isolation kit. PBMCs were separated from whole blood using Ficoll-Paque Plus gradient centrifugation and then either used fresh or cryopreserved at -140C. In general, triplicate wells were set up for every culture condition.

The CDR3 runs 13 amino acids, cysteine and phenylalanine included. The only DNA kept is the CDR3, 39 bases in frame from the first base. V trim: 3 bases; J trim: 6 bases; unmatched bases: 4. Reading the germline V gene gives CDR1 ENHRY and CDR2 SYGVKD. Specimen: CD4+ T cells from blood, cultured in vitro, collected after SARS-CoV-2 vaccination. The rearrangement joined TRBV10-3 to TRBJ1-2, and TRBD1 matches 7 of the central bases. This sequence originates from a human donor who had recovered from COVID-19. The DNA sequence is as follows: TGTGCCATCAGTGATCTAACAGGGGATGGCTACACCTTC. This codes for CAISDLTGDGYTF.